This T cell receptor (beta chain) was sequenced during a study of T cells in Graves' hyperthyroidism and ophthalmopathy (dated by TCRdb to between 2019 and 2020). Concerning the study at large: Peripheral blood samples were taken at initial diagnosis, before any treatment was given. A discovery cohort of roughly 96 patients, roughly 40 with Graves' ophthalmopathy and approximately 60 with stable Graves' hyperthyroidism, was used to find distinguishing TCR V-J signatures. An independent validation cohort of 18 to 20 hyperthyroidism patients and about 16 patients who later progressed to ophthalmopathy tested prospective prediction of ophthalmopathy. After blood sampling, hyperthyroidism patients were treated with methimazole at a starting dose of 30 mg daily, and ophthalmopathy patients were treated with high-dose intravenous methylprednisolone. The study also compared thyroid tissue and blood T-cell repertoires from a handful of Graves' hyperthyroidism patients. TCR Vbeta CDR3 sequencing of some 140 peripheral blood samples (43 ophthalmopathy, 70 to 85 hyperthyroidism and 17 progressor patients) is reported in the paper. The 90 to 100 discovery patients were randomly divided into training and test sets at a 7:3 ratio.

Moderately to severely active disease, a Clinical Activity Score of at least 3, a NOSPECS grade of at least 4, and a duration under 3 months were present in ophthalmopathy patients. Exclusion was applied to patients with uncontrolled infections, other autoimmune diseases, pregnancy or lactation. Diagnoses relied on clinical symptoms, serum thyroxine and TRAb, thyroid ultrasound and orbital computed tomography. Ficoll-Paque density gradient centrifugation was used to isolate PBMCs from approximately 11 ml of fresh peripheral blood. Total RNA was extracted with Trizol reagent, and quality was checked on an Agilent 2100 Bioanalyzer. There are a few counts of this clonotype. What antigen it recognizes has not been identified. One base away there is no much larger clone; base qualities are not given. The germline V gene (reference sequence) supplies CDR1 LGHDT and CDR2 YNNKEL. Trimming takes 3 bases from V and 5 bases from J, and the germline ends sit 7 bases apart. The cysteine opens and the phenylalanine closes a CDR3 of 12 amino acids. This entry keeps only the CDR3 DNA: 36 bases, framed from base 1.

The full study reports these points: Sample size was not statistically predetermined, and blinding of investigators to group allocation was not performed. Ophthalmopathy was separated from stable hyperthyroidism by a 13 V-J signature model, with roughly 88% sensitivity and approximately 81% specificity obtained in cross-validation and 80%/75% obtained in testing. In validation, the model predicted progression to ophthalmopathy a median of about 6.5 months before onset, with roughly 70% sensitivity and more than 72% specificity. Most expanded thyroid clonotypes (frequency above 0.001) were also detected in blood, a finding suggesting that blood repertoires may reflect thyroid immune responses.

Amplification of TCR beta CDR3 regions was carried out from RNA transcripts. The TCR CDR3 was subjected to a first round of RT-PCR using the HTBI primer set and the Qiagen OneStep RT-PCR kit. A second multiplex PCR round built the libraries, followed by size selection and purification. Paired-end sequencing of the libraries was performed with 100 bp reads on an Illumina HiSeq2000. Concerning the study's data processing: SOAPnuke was used to process the raw data, with reads discarded if the reads contained adapters or uncalled bases, had a mean Phred below 15, or lacked an exact constant-primer or identifier match. COPE v1.2.5 was used to merge high-quality paired reads, and clonotypes were defined as unique nucleotide sequences. MiTCR v1.1 was used to align the clonotypes against IMGT TRBV, TRBD and TRBJ reference segments. Only V-J combinations with frequency above 0.0001, covering roughly 99% of repertoires, were analysed. The TCS score was defined as the ratio of F50 (clonal expansion) to E x V (chaos), calculated using BLOSUM62-based TCRdist between CDR3 peptides within each V-J. Welch's t-statistics and random forest reduced several hundred V-J features to roughly 13, which were used in a naive Bayes classifier (R e1071). TCRdb trimmed the raw reads at Q25, called clones with MiXCR and kept productive beta chains. Rows are unified per CDR3 protein, each entry keeping the most common DNA and genes. These V and J calls derive from TCRdb rather than the authors' analysis. This sample gives roughly 500,000 distinct CDR3 sequences in total; roughly 24% of them show up just once. About 11% of the sample is in the top ten clones.

This sequence originates from a woman in her twenties or thirties with Graves' ophthalmopathy. Sequenced sample: blood. In this chain, TRBV3-1 is recombined with TRBJ1-1; the D gene cannot be resolved reliably. The CDR3 has the sequence CASSHAGTEAFF. The sequence in DNA is TGTGCCAGCAGCCATGCGGGGACTGAAGCTTTCTTT. Where the CDR3 stops, the reference TRBV3-1 and TRBJ1-1 genes take over; the full variable domain is DTAVSQTPKYLVTQMGNDKSIKCEQNLGHDTMYWYKQDSKKFLKIMFSYNNKELIINETVPNRFSPKSPDKAHLNLHINSLELGDSAVYFCASSHAGTEAFFGQGTRLTVV.